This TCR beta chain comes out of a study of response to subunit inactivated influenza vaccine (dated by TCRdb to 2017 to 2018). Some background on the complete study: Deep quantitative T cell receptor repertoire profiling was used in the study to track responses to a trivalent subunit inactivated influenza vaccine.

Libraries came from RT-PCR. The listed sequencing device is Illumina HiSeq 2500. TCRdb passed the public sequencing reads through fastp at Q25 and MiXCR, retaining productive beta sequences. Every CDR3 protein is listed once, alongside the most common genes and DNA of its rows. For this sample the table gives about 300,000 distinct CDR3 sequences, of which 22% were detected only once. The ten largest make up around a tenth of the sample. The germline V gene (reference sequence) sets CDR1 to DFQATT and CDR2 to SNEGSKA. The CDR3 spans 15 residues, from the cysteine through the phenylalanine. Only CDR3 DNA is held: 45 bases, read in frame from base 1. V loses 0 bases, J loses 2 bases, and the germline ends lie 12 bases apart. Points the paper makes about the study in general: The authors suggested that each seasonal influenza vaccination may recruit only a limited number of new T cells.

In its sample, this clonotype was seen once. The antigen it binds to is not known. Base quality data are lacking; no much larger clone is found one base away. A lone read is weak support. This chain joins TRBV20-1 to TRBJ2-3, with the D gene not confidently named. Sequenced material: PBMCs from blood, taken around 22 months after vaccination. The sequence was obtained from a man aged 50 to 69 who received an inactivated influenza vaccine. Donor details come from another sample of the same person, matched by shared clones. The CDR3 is CSARDLRRFTDTQYF. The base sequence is TGCAGTGCTAGAGATCTGCGGCGGTTCACAGATACGCAGTATTTT.